Listed below are T cell receptor beta chains from one sample, sequenced in a study of early T cells in non-severe SARS-CoV-2 infection. TCRdb processed the 5' RACE reads anew with MiXCR; each CDR3 protein has one entry. Among about 39,000 distinct CDR3 sequences listed, about 4.9% were seen once. The sequenced sample was whole blood. The receptors were gathered from an adult who was a healthcare worker with PCR-confirmed SARS-CoV-2 infection or an uninfected control (not recorded which). The conserved cysteine and the conserved F or W are not part of the CDR3 here. Clone size is given for some rows only: seen once, a few or many times, or a class if the clone is expanded.

TRBJ1-2,TRBV5-3,NA,ARSPKPGGYGYT
TRBJ1-1,TRBV2,many,ASSELQGGNTEAF
TRBJ2-7,TRBV6-2/TRBV6-3,many,ASSYLGPTYEQY
TRBJ1-2,TRBV19,many,ASSTGWDGANYGYT
TRBJ2-2,TRBV9,few,ASSPPDGTIWELF
TRBJ2-3,TRBV13,few,ASSNGLGTDTQY
TRBJ1-5,TRBV10-3,few,AISATGENQPQH
TRBJ2-7,TRBV3-1,many,ASSQMGLAEQY
TRBJ1-5,TRBV19,many,ASSILRGPNQPQH
TRBJ2-5,TRBV19,few,ASSKRTEETQY
TRBJ2-2,TRBV7-8,NA,ASSSTRANTGELF
TRBJ2-2,TRBV3-1,many,ASSQAGQSANTGELF
TRBJ2-7,TRBV3-1,many,ASSQVTGSYEQY
TRBJ2-7,TRBV7-2,many,ASSLVGLAKLYEQY
TRBJ1-4,TRBV4-1,NA,ASSLQGEEKLF
TRBJ1-5,TRBV18,many,ASSLRGGNQPQH
TRBJ1-2,TRBV6-1,many,ASSEKTNSPSYGYT
TRBJ1-1,TRBV20-1,few,SAGDRGTEAF
TRBJ1-6,TRBV5-1,many,ASSSDGSNSPLH
TRBJ2-1,TRBV28,NA,ASATGIGEQF